This TCR beta chain was documented in a study of T-cell memory formation after mild COVID-19. Overall study results and limits: Those CD4+ clones that contracted were mainly in CM and EM (CD8+ ones in EMRA).

This clonotype was observed at least ten times. Antigen: not known. TCRdb reprocessed the 5' RACE reads via MiXCR and lists one record per CDR3 protein. The sample holds 90,000 to 120,000 distinct CDR3 sequences, about an eighth seen once. The CDR3 length is 19 residues. V gave up 4 bases and J gave up 8 bases, with 29 bases separating them. Per germline, CDR1 SEHNR and CDR2 FQNEAQ (reference sequence). The clonotype comes from a man aged 18 to 35 who had mild COVID-19 (a few samples of this study predate the infection). Cell type and time point are not known. The gene calls are TRBV7-9 and TRBJ2-2; D perhaps matches TRBD1 (6 bases). Sample: PBMCs or a T cell subset sorted from them (not recorded which). CDR3 residues: CASSSTELETGVQWGELFF. The CDR3 nucleotides read TGTGCCAGCAGCTCCACGGAGTTGGAGACAGGCGTGCAGTGGGGGGAGCTGTTTTTT.